This T cell receptor (beta chain) was found in a study of Ad26.COV2.S vaccination and SARS-CoV-2 variants. The table came from immunoSEQ multiplex PCR; TCRdb's copy has only in-frame clones and leaves some out. The sample holds roughly 680,000 clones, around 90% seen once. Germline V gives CDR1 SEHNR, CDR2 FQNEAQ (reference sequence). Deletions cut 5 bases from V and 4 bases from J, with 11 bases between. This CDR3 has 14 amino acids. This sample's treatment: around 19 received Ad26.COV2.S at low or high dose, single or two shots; a few received placebo; per-sample allocation not given. The investigators took samples on day 63 after the first vaccine or placebo injection.

This sample comprised peripheral blood, obtained in a trial of Ad26.COV2.S vaccine versus placebo. V and J are TRBV7-9 and TRBJ2-2, with D maybe TRBD1 (6 bases). The TCR comes from a person between 18 and 59 years old who received the Ad26.COV2.S COVID-19 vaccine or a placebo. The CDR3 DNA is TGTGCCAGCAGCCCAGGGGTTTTCACCGGGGAGCTGTTTTTT. Its protein product is CASSPGVFTGELFF.